This T cell receptor (beta chain) came from a study of shared T cell receptors in the human thymus. This clone was seen a handful of times. TCRdb's table, derived via immunoSEQ multiplex PCR, lists solely in-frame clones and lacks some. The table records under 700,000 clones, around three quarters of them present only once. From germline, CDR1 is SGHDT and CDR2 YYEEEE. This CDR3 comprises 16 residues. V was pared by 1 base and J by 1 base, with 5 bases of the junction left unmatched. This same sample was also taken into another study, of human thymus T cells.

V is TRBV5-6 and J is TRBJ2-3, with 8 bases that match TRBD2. Sequencing input: thymocytes. This clonotype originated in a boy younger than two with a congenital heart defect. The CDR3 protein is CASSLLLAEGTDTQYF. The CDR3 DNA reads as TGTGCCAGCAGCTTGCTACTAGCGGAGGGCACAGATACGCAGTATTTT.